This section outlines one T cell receptor beta chain sequence together with its context. As yet, its antigen is unknown. The record originates from a study of identical twins. Findings and caveats of the study: An excess of low generation probability was shown by twin-shared out-of-frame alpha sequences. The study drew conclusions from cross-sectional statistical analysis, not from following the same donors.

Template switching supplied a universal primer site; unique molecular identifiers were carried on the cDNA. TCRdb re-called the 5' RACE reads with MiXCR, one entry per CDR3 protein. The table lists approximately 590,000 distinct CDR3 sequences, 9.6% of them singletons. CDR1 and CDR2 (germline): SGHTA, FQGNSA. After removal of 3 bases from V and 0 bases from J, the junction contained 2 bases not matched to a gene. The CDR3 length is 14 residues. The sample also formed part of further work on yellow fever vaccine responses in identical twins.

This receptor was taken from a woman younger than 35 in good health. The sequenced material came from PBMCs. V is TRBV7-2 and J is TRBJ2-7; 7 bases map to TRBD1. The CDR3 nucleotides read TGTGCCAGCAGCTTGGACAGGCTCTCCTACGAGCAGTACTTC. Its protein is CASSLDRLSYEQYF.